What follows describes a single TCR beta chain. The antigen is undetermined. Germline CDR1 is SQVTM and CDR2 is ANQGSEA. The V and J ends lost 8 bases and 0 bases, in that order; junction bases with no gene match: 6. The CDR3 length is 13 residues. This sample stems from a study of OX40 agonist ivuxolimab in advanced cancers. For the study at large: Three dose-escalation patients had partial responses: one with hepatocellular carcinoma and two with cutaneous melanoma. Study-wide points: Relative to CD4+, CD8+ T cells held more expanded clones on average.

The data were produced by immunoSEQ multiplex PCR, yet TCRdb's version contains in-frame clones alone and is incomplete. Of approximately 56,000 clones listed, roughly four fifths were seen once; the top ten hold nearly 0.7%. The sample consisted of CD4+ or CD8+ T cells sorted from blood, taken in a trial of the OX40 agonist ivuxolimab. This chain links TRBV29-1 with TRBJ2-7; 8 positions agree with TRBD1. This TCR was sampled from an adult with an advanced solid tumor such as melanoma, head and neck, liver or kidney cancer. DNA for the CDR3: TGCAGCACCACCGGGACAGGCTCCTACGAGCAGTACTTC. Its translation: CSTTGTGSYEQYF.